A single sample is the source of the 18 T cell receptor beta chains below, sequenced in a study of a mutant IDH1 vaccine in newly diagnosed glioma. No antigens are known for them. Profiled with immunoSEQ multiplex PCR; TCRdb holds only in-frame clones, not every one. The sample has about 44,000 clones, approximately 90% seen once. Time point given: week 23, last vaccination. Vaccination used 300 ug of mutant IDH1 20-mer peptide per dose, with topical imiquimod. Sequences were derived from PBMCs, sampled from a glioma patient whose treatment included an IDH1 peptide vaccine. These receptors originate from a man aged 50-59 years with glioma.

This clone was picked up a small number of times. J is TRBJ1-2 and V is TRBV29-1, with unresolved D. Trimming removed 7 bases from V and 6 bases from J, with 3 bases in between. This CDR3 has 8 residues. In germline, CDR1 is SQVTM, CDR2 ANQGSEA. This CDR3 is CSAHGYTF. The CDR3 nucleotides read TGCAGCGCACATGGCTACACCTTC.

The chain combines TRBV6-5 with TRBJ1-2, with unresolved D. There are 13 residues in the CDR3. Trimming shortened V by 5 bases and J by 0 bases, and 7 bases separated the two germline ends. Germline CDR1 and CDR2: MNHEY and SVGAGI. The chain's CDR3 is CASSKTANYGYTF. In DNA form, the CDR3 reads TGTGCCAGCAGTAAGACGGCTAACTATGGCTACACCTTC.

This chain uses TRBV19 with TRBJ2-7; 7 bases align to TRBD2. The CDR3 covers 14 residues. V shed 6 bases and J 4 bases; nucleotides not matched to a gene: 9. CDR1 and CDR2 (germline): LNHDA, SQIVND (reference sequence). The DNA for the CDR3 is TGTGCCAGTAGCGACCACGGGCGGGAGTACGAGCAGTACTTC. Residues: CASSDHGREYEQYF.

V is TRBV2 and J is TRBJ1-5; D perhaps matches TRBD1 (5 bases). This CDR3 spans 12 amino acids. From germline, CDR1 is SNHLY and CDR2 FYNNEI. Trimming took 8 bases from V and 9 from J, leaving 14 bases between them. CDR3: CASASGRVPQHF. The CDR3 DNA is TGTGCCAGCGCATCAGGGCGTGTGCCCCAGCATTTT.

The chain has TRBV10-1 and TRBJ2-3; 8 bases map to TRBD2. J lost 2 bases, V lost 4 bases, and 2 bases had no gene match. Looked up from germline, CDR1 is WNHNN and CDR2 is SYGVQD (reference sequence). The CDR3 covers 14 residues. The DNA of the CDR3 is TGCGCCAGCAGTGGAGCGGGGGTCACAGATACGCAGTATTTT. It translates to CASSGAGVTDTQYF.

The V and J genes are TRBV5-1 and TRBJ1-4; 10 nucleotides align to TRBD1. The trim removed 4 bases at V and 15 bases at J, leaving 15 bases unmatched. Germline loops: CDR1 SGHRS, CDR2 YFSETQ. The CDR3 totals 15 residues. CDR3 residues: CASSIGDRGPGLMFF. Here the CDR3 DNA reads TGCGCCAGCAGCATAGGGGACAGGGGTCCGGGCCTTATGTTTTTT.

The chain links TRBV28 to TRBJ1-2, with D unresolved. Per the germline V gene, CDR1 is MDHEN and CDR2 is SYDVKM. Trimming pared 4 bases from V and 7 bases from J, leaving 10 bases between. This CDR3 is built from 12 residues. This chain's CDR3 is CASSSRLAGYTF. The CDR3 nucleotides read TGTGCCAGCAGTTCCCGACTGGCTGGCTACACCTTC.

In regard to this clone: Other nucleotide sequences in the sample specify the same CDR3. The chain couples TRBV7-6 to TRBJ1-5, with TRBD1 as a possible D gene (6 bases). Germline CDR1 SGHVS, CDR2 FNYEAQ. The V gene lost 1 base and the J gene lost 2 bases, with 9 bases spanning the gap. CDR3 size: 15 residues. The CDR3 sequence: CASSLVGAGNQPQHF. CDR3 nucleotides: TGTGCCAGCAGCTTAGTGGGGGCCGGCAATCAGCCCCAGCATTTT.

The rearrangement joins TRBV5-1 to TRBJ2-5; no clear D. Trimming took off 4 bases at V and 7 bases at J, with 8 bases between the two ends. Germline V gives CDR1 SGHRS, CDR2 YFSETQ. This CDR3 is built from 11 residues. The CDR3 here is CASSGVGTQYF. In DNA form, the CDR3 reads TGCGCCAGCAGCGGCGTCGGGACCCAGTACTTC.

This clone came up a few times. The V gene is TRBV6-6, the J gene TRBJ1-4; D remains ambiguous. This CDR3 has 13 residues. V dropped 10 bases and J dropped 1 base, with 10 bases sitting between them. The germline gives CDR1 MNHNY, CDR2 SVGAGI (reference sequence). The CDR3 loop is CATQTGTNEKLFF. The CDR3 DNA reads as TGTGCCACACAAACCGGAACTAATGAAAAACTGTTTTTT.

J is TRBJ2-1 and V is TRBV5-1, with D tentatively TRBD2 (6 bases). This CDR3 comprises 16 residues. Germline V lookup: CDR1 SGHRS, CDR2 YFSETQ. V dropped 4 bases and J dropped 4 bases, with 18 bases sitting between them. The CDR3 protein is CASSPGDSTFYNEQFF. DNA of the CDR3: TGCGCCAGCAGCCCGGGAGACAGTACTTTTTACAATGAGCAGTTCTTC.

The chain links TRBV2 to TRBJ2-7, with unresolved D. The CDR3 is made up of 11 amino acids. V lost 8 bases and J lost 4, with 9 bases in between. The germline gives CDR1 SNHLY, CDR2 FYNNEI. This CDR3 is CASGPPYEQYF. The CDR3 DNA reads TGTGCCAGCGGGCCCCCTTACGAGCAGTACTTC.

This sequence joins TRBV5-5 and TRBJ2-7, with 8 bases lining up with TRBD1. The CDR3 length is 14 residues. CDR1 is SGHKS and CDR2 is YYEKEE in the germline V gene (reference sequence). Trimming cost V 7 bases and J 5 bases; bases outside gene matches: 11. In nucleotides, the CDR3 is TGTGCCAGCGGTCCTTTACAGGGGGGCCACGAGCAGTACTTC. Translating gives CASGPLQGGHEQYF. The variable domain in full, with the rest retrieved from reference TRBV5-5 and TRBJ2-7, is DAGVTQSPTHLIKTRGQQVTLRCSPISGHKSVSWYQQVLGQGPQFIFQYYEKEERGRGNFPDRFSARQFPNYSSELNVNALLLGDSALYLCASGPLQGGHEQYFGPGTRLTVT.

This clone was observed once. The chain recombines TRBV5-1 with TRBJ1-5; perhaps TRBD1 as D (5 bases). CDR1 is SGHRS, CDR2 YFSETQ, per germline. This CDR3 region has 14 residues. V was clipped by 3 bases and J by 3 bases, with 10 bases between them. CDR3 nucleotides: TGCGCCAGCAGCTCGGGACTGCCCAATCAGCCCCAGCATTTT. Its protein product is CASSSGLPNQPQHF.

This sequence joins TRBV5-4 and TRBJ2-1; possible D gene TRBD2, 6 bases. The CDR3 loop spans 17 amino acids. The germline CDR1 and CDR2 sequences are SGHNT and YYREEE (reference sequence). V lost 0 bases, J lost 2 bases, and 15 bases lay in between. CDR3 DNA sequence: TGTGCCAGCAGCTTGGTAGGGGCGGGGATAACCTACAATGAGCAGTTCTTC. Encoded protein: CASSLVGAGITYNEQFF.

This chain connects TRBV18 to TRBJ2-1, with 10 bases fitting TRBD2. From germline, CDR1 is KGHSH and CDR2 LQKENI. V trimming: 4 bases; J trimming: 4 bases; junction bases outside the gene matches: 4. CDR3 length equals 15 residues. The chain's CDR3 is CASSRSGGEYNEQFF. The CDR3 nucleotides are TGTGCCAGCTCACGGAGCGGGGGGGAGTACAATGAGCAGTTCTTC.

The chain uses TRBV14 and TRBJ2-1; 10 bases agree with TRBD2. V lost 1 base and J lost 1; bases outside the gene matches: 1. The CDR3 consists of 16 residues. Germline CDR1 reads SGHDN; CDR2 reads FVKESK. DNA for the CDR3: TGTGCCAGCAGCCAAGCTAGCGGGAGTTCCTACAATGAGCAGTTCTTC. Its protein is CASSQASGSSYNEQFF.

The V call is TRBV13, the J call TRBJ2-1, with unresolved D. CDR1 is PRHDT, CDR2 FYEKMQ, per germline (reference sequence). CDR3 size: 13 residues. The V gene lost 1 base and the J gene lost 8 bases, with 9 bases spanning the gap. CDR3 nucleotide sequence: TGTGCCAGCAGCTTAGAGTGGGTGGATGAGCAGTTCTTC. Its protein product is CASSLEWVDEQFF.